This T cell receptor (beta chain) was identified in a study of patients and donors after allogeneic stem cell transplantation. V gave up 5 bases and J gave up 1 base, with 14 bases separating them. The CDR3 consists of 15 residues. Looked up from germline, CDR1 is SGHAT and CDR2 is FQNNGV. Via MiXCR, TCRdb re-called the RT-PCR reads, giving one row per CDR3 protein. Altogether roughly 230,000 distinct CDR3 sequences are present, approximately 14% being singletons, with the ten largest covering approximately 10%. This clonotype was recorded a few times. The sequence came from a human donor who was either an allogeneic HSCT recipient or a stem cell or donor lymphocyte infusion donor (not recorded which). It is not recorded whose cells these are; they may come from a transplant donor. The chain couples TRBV11-2 to TRBJ2-5; D possibly corresponds to TRBD1 (5 bases). The sequencing sample was made of blood, either unsorted or a sorted T cell fraction (not recorded which). The CDR3 DNA follows: TGTGCCAGCAGCCCCGCCCAAGGGGTCCAAGAGACCCAGTACTTC. Translated: CASSPAQGVQETQYF.